Shown below are 10 T cell receptor beta chains from a single sample sequenced in a study of blood T cells in healthy people across ages. Then a second PCR, running about 6 to 12 cycles, was carried out with a sample-barcoded 5' primer and a J-beta primer mix. MiXCR was run by TCRdb on the 5' RACE reads, yielding one entry per CDR3 protein. The sample has hundreds of thousands of distinct CDR3 sequences, 20% to 30% seen once. The same data also contributed to another study, on T cells of mothers and their children.

The sample was blood. These TCRs come from a boy aged 5-17 years in good health.

This chain connects TRBV28 to TRBJ2-7; D possibly uses TRBD1 or TRBD2 (5 bases each). V was cut by 5 bases and J by 1 base, with 15 bases left in between. Germline V CDR1 and CDR2: MDHEN, SYDVKM. This CDR3 spans 15 amino acids. The CDR3 DNA follows: TGTGCCAGCAGTCTCCGGGGCCCCTTATCCTACGAGCAGTACTTC. Encoded protein: CASSLRGPLSYEQYF.

This clonotype was seen many times. The rearrangement links TRBV12-3 or TRBV12-4 to TRBJ2-1; D may be TRBD1 (5 bases). V lost 5 bases, J lost 4 bases, and 9 bases lay in between. CDR3 length: 13 amino acids. This chain's CDR3 is CASSQQVYNEQFF. CDR3 bases: TGTGCCAGCAGTCAACAGGTTTACAATGAGCAGTTCTTC.

This chain links TRBV21-1 with TRBJ2-5; TRBD1 is the table's D call, not checked against the DNA. TRBV21-1 is classified as a pseudogene. CDR3 length: 14 amino acids. CDR3 protein: CASSKAGPRETQYF. The CDR3 nucleotides are TGTGCCAGCAGCAAAGCAGGCCCCCGGGAGACCCAGTACTTC.

The CDR3 region is CASGWTEAFF. The DNA of the CDR3 is TGTGCCAGCGGATGGACTGAAGCTTTCTTT. The V call is TRBV6-2 or TRBV6-3, the J call TRBJ1-1, with D unresolved. Germline V lookup: CDR1 MNHEY, CDR2 SVGEGT. V was pared by 8 bases and J by 5 bases, with 6 bases between. The CDR3 has 10 amino acids.

The chain carries TRBV6-5 and TRBJ2-4; D is uncertain. Germline V CDR1 and CDR2: MNHEY, SVGAGI. This CDR3 is 14 amino acids long. V lost 6 bases and J lost 6, with 15 bases in between. In DNA, the CDR3 is TGTGCCAGCAGGTCCAATCCCTGGGCAAACATTCAGTACTTC. This encodes CASRSNPWANIQYF.

This clonotype was seen more than once but under ten times. The rearrangement uses TRBV4-1 and TRBJ2-1, with 11 bases lining up with TRBD2. The end of the DNA aligns better with TRBJ2-7, so the J call may be wrong. Germline V gene sequence: CDR1 MGHRA, CDR2 YSYEKL. The CDR3 has 15 residues. The CDR3: CASSQTSGSPYEQYF. CDR3 in DNA: TGCGCCAGCAGCCAAACTAGCGGGAGTCCCTACGAGCAGTACTTC.

This clonotype has more than one count but fewer than ten. The V call is TRBV20-1, the J call TRBJ2-5; 7 bases line up with TRBD2. The closer fit of TRBJ2-7 to the DNA end suggests the J call may be wrong. CDR3 length equals 15 residues. Germline V gives CDR1 DFQATT, CDR2 SNEGSKA (reference sequence). CDR3 sequence reads: CSARVLRGLPNEQYF. CDR3 nucleotides: TGCAGTGCTAGGGTCCTCCGGGGACTACCCAACGAGCAGTACTTC.

This clonotype was seen a few times. The chain uses TRBV29-1 and TRBJ2-1, with 8 bases aligning to TRBD2. V was clipped by 4 bases and J by 1 base; unmatched bases: 6. Germline V lookup: CDR1 SQVTM, CDR2 ANQGSEA. This CDR3 spans 15 amino acids. CDR3 DNA: TGCAGCGTTGGGCAGGGCGGGAGGTCCTACAATGAGCAGTTCTTC. The encoded protein is CSVGQGGRSYNEQFF.

The chain couples TRBV3-1 to TRBJ2-2; TRBD1 agrees at 7 bases. The V segment lost 1 base and the J segment 3 bases; nucleotides outside the gene matches: 5. Germline V CDR1 and CDR2: LGHDT, YNNKEL (reference sequence). CDR3 size: 16 residues. For the CDR3, the DNA is TGTGCCAGCAGCCAAGTAATGGGACAGCACACCGGGGAGCTGTTTTTT. It is translated as CASSQVMGQHTGELFF.

The genes are TRBV5-1 and TRBJ2-2, with D perhaps given as TRBD1 or TRBD2 (5 bases each). This CDR3 is built from 19 residues. Trimming removed 4 bases from V and 8 bases from J, with 30 bases in between. The germline CDR1 and CDR2 sequences are SGHRS and YFSETQ. The CDR3 DNA reads TGCGCCAGCAGCCTGACATTGGCCGGGACGTCTCAATGGAATGGGGAGCTGTTTTTT. It yields the protein CASSLTLAGTSQWNGELFF.